The source of this T cell receptor (beta chain) is a study of response to subunit inactivated influenza vaccine. V lost 0 bases, J lost 7 bases, and 10 bases lay in between. CDR1 is MGHRA, CDR2 YSYEKL, per germline. This CDR3 is 13 amino acids long. Using its own MiXCR run on the RT-PCR reads, TCRdb lists one record per CDR3 protein. The sample shows around 650,000 distinct CDR3 sequences, approximately 15% of them seen only once. Source: PBMCs from blood, taken roughly 13 days after vaccination. The chain is built from TRBV4-1 and TRBJ2-7; D is unresolved. This clonotype originated in a man in his forties or fifties who received an inactivated influenza vaccine. Written as DNA, the CDR3 is TGCGCCAGCAGCCAAGAACCCAGCTTTGAGCAGTACTTC. As protein: CASSQEPSFEQYF.